The present entry profiles one T cell receptor (beta chain) with its context. The data belong to a study of blood T cell repertoires in COVID-19. Across the study: Sources were T cells, B-cell-depleted T cells, or PBMCs; the material itself was cDNA or gDNA.

Original handling: Reference gene primer amplification gave nucleated cell count estimates. Profiling relied on immunoSEQ multiplex PCR, and the TCRdb table lists in-frame clones only, not all of them. Clone size and V and J calls were adopted from that table, with D and trimming inferred from the DNA. The profile shows a few hundred thousand clones, more than 70% of them singletons. This CDR3 spans 14 amino acids. The V gene's germline CDR1 is SGHRS and CDR2 YFSETQ. V shed 4 bases and J 8 bases; nucleotides not matched to a gene: 11. The material sequenced was peripheral blood. This chain joins TRBV5-1 and TRBJ1-2; the match to TRBD1 covers 7 bases. The TCR sequence derives from a man in his forties or fifties with acute or convalescent COVID-19. The CDR3: CASSTGGRGIGYTF. CDR3 coding DNA: TGCGCCAGCAGCACCGGCGGCAGGGGGATCGGCTACACCTTC.